The source of this T cell receptor (beta chain) is a study of regulatory T cells in long-lasting Graves disease (dated by TCRdb to the early 2020s). The study in broad terms: Antithyroid drugs had been taken for less than 3 months by newly diagnosed Graves' disease patients. Peripheral blood TCR sequencing and RNA sequencing compared persistent Graves' disease patients with newly diagnosed Graves' disease patients. The study took place in China and was registered as a clinical trial. A total of around 35 samples underwent TCR sequencing, from roughly 13 patients with persistent Graves' disease and roughly 20 patients with newly diagnosed Graves' disease.

What this sample's time point label stands for: newly diagnosed GD, antithyroid drugs for less than 3 months. For both TCR sequencing and RNA sequencing, RNA was extracted from PBMCs in TRIzol. Graves' disease was diagnosed according to American Thyroid Association guidelines. Patients for the study were recruited at an endocrinology department in Xi'an, China. From each patient, around 8.3 milliliters of peripheral blood was collected into an EDTA anticoagulant tube. Ficoll Paque Plus density gradient separation was used to isolate PBMCs, and no further T cell sorting was performed. An Agilent 2100 Bioanalyzer and agarose gel were used to check RNA quality, while a NanoDrop 2000 measured RNA concentration. This clonotype was recorded at least ten times. No antigen is known for it. The input lacks base qualities; no much larger clone sits a single base away. What the authors observed across the whole study: The study examined only peripheral blood because the primary lesion, thyroid tissue, could not be accessed. Sequencing and analysis were restricted to the TCR beta chain. Compared with newly diagnosed patients, patients with persistent Graves' disease had lower TCR Shannon entropy and fewer highly expanded clones, which suggests clonal expansion. The authors acknowledged the small sample size as a limitation that may reduce accuracy. Persistent patients shared more public clonotypes among themselves (2,741) than newly diagnosed patients did (over 950).

Library preparation employed multiplex PCR. The sequencing machine was an Illumina HiSeq 4000. iRepertoire HTBI primers and Arm-PCR amplification of CDR3 regions were used to construct TCR beta libraries. Before sequencing, the PCR products underwent gel purification. In the paper's pipeline: Across samples, about 64 TRBV and roughly 13 TRBJ segments were identified and used for gene usage analysis of CDR3 amino acid clonotypes. COPE and FqMerger were used to merge the filtered high-quality paired reads into contigs. BLAST was used to align contigs to IMGT TRBV, TRBD and TRBJ reference genes, and CDR3 was defined according to IMGT. Clonotypes above 0.1% frequency were classified as highly expanded clones. Repertoire diversity was measured by Shannon entropy, and V-J evenness by the Gini coefficient. A clonotype was considered public if more than one individual shared it. TCRdb handled the public reads itself, with Q25 trimming in fastp and clone calling in MiXCR, and kept productive beta chains. Each CDR3 protein gets just one entry, which takes the most common genes and DNA from the rows behind it. The V and J calls, along with clone size, are taken from TCRdb and not from the paper's own processing. Counted in this sample were under 400,000 distinct CDR3 sequences; 16% of them appeared once. Jointly, the top ten make up less than 35% of the sample.

The same specimen was also included in a second study, on T cells in Graves' hyperthyroidism and ophthalmopathy. The second paper states: A patient counted as having stable Graves' hyperthyroidism if no progression to ophthalmopathy occurred over 18 months of follow-up. Hyperthyroidism patients were newly diagnosed, had a disease duration of under 2 months, and were aged 18 to 65 years. Exclusion was applied to patients with uncontrolled infections, other autoimmune diseases, pregnancy or lactation. Diagnoses were established on the basis of clinical symptoms, serum thyroxine and TRAb, thyroid ultrasound, and orbital computed tomography. The TCR CDR3 was subjected to a first round of RT-PCR using the HTBI primer set and the Qiagen OneStep RT-PCR kit. Blood samples also contained most of the expanded thyroid clonotypes (frequency above 0.001), which suggests that blood repertoires may reflect thyroid immune responses. A 13 V-J signature model separated ophthalmopathy from stable hyperthyroidism, with just over 85% sensitivity and 81.08% specificity in cross-validation and 80%/75% in testing. In validation, the model predicted progression to ophthalmopathy a median of 6.5 months before onset, with roughly 70% sensitivity and roughly 72% specificity. To identify TCR V-J signatures that set the groups apart, the researchers used a discovery cohort of 100 patients, made up of 40 to 45 with Graves' ophthalmopathy and some 56 with stable Graves' hyperthyroidism. An independent validation cohort of under 20 hyperthyroidism patients and about 16 patients who later progressed to ophthalmopathy tested prospective prediction of ophthalmopathy. The 75 to 100 discovery patients were randomly divided into training and test sets at a 7:3 ratio. The study also compared thyroid tissue and blood T-cell repertoires from about six Graves' hyperthyroidism patients. Following sampling, methimazole starting at 30 mg daily was given to hyperthyroidism patients, and high-dose intravenous methylprednisolone was given to ophthalmopathy patients. Libraries were constructed in a second round of multiplex PCR, after which size selection and purification were carried out. The libraries were sequenced on an Illumina HiSeq2000 using paired-end 100 bp reads. SOAPnuke was used to process the raw data, with reads discarded if the reads contained adapters or uncalled bases, had a mean Phred below 15, or lacked an exact constant-primer or identifier match. High-quality paired reads were merged using COPE v1.2.5, and each unique nucleotide sequence was defined as a clonotype. Clonotypes were aligned to IMGT TRBV, TRBD and TRBJ reference segments using MiTCR v1.1. Analysis was restricted to V-J combinations with a frequency above 0.0001, which covered about 99% of repertoires. The TCS score was defined as the ratio of F50 (clonal expansion) to E x V (chaos), calculated using BLOSUM62-based TCRdist between CDR3 peptides within each V-J. Welch's t-statistics and random forest reduced several hundred V-J features to 10 to 15, which were used in a naive Bayes classifier (R e1071). No statistical method was used to fix the sample size in advance, and group allocation was not hidden from the investigators. According to the paper, TCR Vbeta CDR3 sequencing was carried out on 135 peripheral blood samples, which came from around 43 ophthalmopathy, under 80 hyperthyroidism and around 17 progressor patients.

The sequences come from peripheral blood mononuclear cells (PBMCs), collected at new diagnosis, from a patient treated with antithyroid drugs. The receptor was isolated from a middle-aged man with Graves disease. Donor details come from another sample of the same person, matched by shared clones.

The CDR3 protein sequence reads: CSAREVGFVNQPQHF. The nucleotide sequence reads TGCAGTGCTAGAGAAGTGGGGTTTGTCAATCAGCCCCAGCATTTT. The chain is made from TRBV20-1 and TRBJ1-5; no D gene is confidently identified. V loses 0 bases of germline sequence and J loses 3 bases, and the interval between the two ends is 12 bases. From the germline V gene (reference sequence), CDR1 is DFQATT and CDR2 is SNEGSKA. The CDR3, cysteine through phenylalanine, is 15 amino acids long. Only CDR3 DNA is held: 45 bases, read in frame from base 1.